This TCR beta chain was identified in a study of CD8 T cells in Susac syndrome. Study-level information: When blood was collected, patients with Susac syndrome were therapy-naive, were taking corticosteroids, or were receiving intravenous immunoglobulin alone. General study points: The authors acknowledged that their TCR sequencing and HLA analysis involved a relatively small number of individuals.

From blood CD8+ and CD4+ T cells, TCR beta sequences were generated. Germline V gene lookup returns CDR1 SGHAT and CDR2 FQNNGV. The V end lost 0 bases, the J end lost 6 bases, and 14 bases lay between the germline ends. The CDR3 runs 15 residues. Random hexamers were used to reverse transcribe roughly 0.45 to 1 ug of RNA. TCRdb redid the calling of the immunoSEQ multiplex PCR reads with MiXCR, one entry per CDR3 protein. The data contain about 180,000 distinct CDR3 sequences, about 93% of them seen just once; the ten biggest clones take up 0.095% to 0.1%. Of note for this clonotype: What it binds is not known.

The material sequenced was CD4+ T cells from PBMCs. The chain joins TRBV11-2 to TRBJ1-2; TRBD1 might be the D (6 bases). This TCR was recovered from a human donor with Susac syndrome. The DNA for the CDR3 is TGTGCCAGCAGCTTAGAAATAAGGGGGTGGAATGGCTACACCTTC. As protein: CASSLEIRGWNGYTF.